The 20 T cell receptor beta chains given below trace back to one sample, sequenced in a study of OX40 agonist ivuxolimab in advanced cancers. Clones were sequenced by immunoSEQ multiplex PCR, and TCRdb holds only the in-frame ones, with some missing. The table shows approximately 69,000 clones, with approximately 86% occurring only once. The material was CD4+ or CD8+ T cells sorted from blood, obtained in a trial of the OX40 agonist ivuxolimab. The receptors originated from an adult with an advanced solid tumor such as melanoma, head and neck, liver or kidney cancer.

The chain recombines TRBV9 with TRBJ1-3; 7 bases match TRBD1. The germline V gene has CDR1 SGDLS and CDR2 YYNGEE. With 3 bases clipped from V and 2 bases from J, the junction kept 8 bases outside the gene matches. The CDR3 sequence is 16 residues long. The CDR3 sequence is CASSADSGGTGNTIYF. As DNA, the CDR3 is TGTGCCAGCAGCGCCGACTCAGGGGGAACTGGAAACACCATATATTTT.

The CDR3 nucleotides read TGTGCCTGGAGTGATGGAGCGGCGTCTGAGCAGTACTTC. This sequence encodes CAWSDGAASEQYF. This chain joins TRBV30 and TRBJ2-7; weak D call: TRBD2 (5 bases). The CDR3 extends over 13 amino acids. Germline-derived CDR1 and CDR2 are GTSNPN and SVGIG (reference sequence). V lost 1 base and J lost 7, with 14 bases in between.

The chain joins TRBV5-6 to TRBJ2-1; 8 bases match TRBD1. Germline V lookup: CDR1 SGHDT, CDR2 YYEEEE. The CDR3 consists of 16 residues. V lost 6 bases to trimming and J lost 2 bases; unmatched junction nucleotides: 10. Here the CDR3 DNA reads TGTGCCAGCACCTATTCCACAGGGGGACCCTACAATGAGCAGTTCTTC. Protein: CASTYSTGGPYNEQFF.

DNA of the CDR3: TGTGCCAGCAGCTCCGGACAGATCTCCTACAATGAGCAGTTCTTC. Its protein product is CASSSGQISYNEQFF. This chain links TRBV7-8 with TRBJ2-1, with a weak D call TRBD1 (6 bases). Germline V gives CDR1 SGHVS, CDR2 FQNEAQ. There are 15 residues in the CDR3. Deletions cut 4 bases from V and 0 bases from J, with 10 bases between.

V usage is TRBV28 and J usage is TRBJ1-3, with no clear D. The CDR3 has 14 residues. Germline V CDR1 and CDR2: MDHEN, SYDVKM. Trimming shortened V by 2 bases and J by 0 bases, and 5 bases separated the two germline ends. For the CDR3, the DNA is TGTGCCAGCAGTTTAGGAAACTCTGGAAACACCATATATTTT. Its protein is CASSLGNSGNTIYF.

The V and J genes are TRBV28 and TRBJ1-2; 7 bases are shared with TRBD1. The V gene end was trimmed by 7 bases and the J gene end by 3 bases; junction bases not matched to a gene: 8. The CDR3 covers 14 residues. CDR1 is MDHEN and CDR2 is SYDVKM in the germline V gene. The CDR3 sequence: CASNHGQAHYGYTF. DNA for the CDR3: TGTGCCAGCAACCATGGACAGGCGCACTATGGCTACACCTTC.

This rearrangement joins TRBV9 to TRBJ2-5, with D perhaps being TRBD1 or TRBD2 (6 bases each). The germline gives CDR1 SGDLS, CDR2 YYNGEE. V was cut by 3 bases and J by 5 bases, with 14 bases left in between. The CDR3 contains 14 residues. CDR3 in amino acids: CASSGGLAGETQYF. DNA of the CDR3: TGTGCCAGCAGCGGGGGGCTCGCGGGGGAGACCCAGTACTTC.

The CDR3: CASSRRGSGANVLTF. The CDR3 DNA reads TGTGCCAGCAGCCGAAGGGGCTCTGGGGCCAACGTCCTGACTTTC. This sequence joins TRBV7-9 and TRBJ2-6; possible D gene TRBD1, 5 bases. The CDR3 runs to 15 residues. Trimming stripped 5 bases from V and 0 bases from J, with 8 bases between. Germline values: CDR1 SEHNR, CDR2 FQNEAQ (reference sequence).

This chain connects TRBV5-1 to TRBJ2-7; D may be TRBD1 (5 bases). With 5 bases removed from V and 7 bases from J, the gap between germline ends came to 28 bases. The V gene's germline CDR1 is SGHRS and CDR2 YFSETQ. The CDR3 is made up of 17 amino acids. CDR3 nucleotide sequence: TGCGCCAGCAGTAATCATACGCAGGGTCCACTCACCTGGGAGCAGTACTTC. Protein product: CASSNHTQGPLTWEQYF.

V is TRBV30 and J is TRBJ2-3; 12 positions match TRBD2. The CDR3 spans 14 residues. The V and J ends lost 4 bases and 8 bases, in that order; junction bases with no gene match: 7. Germline V gene data show CDR1 as GTSNPN and CDR2 as SVGIG (reference sequence). This CDR3 is CAWTPSGRGGTQYF. DNA for the CDR3: TGTGCCTGGACTCCTAGCGGGAGGGGGGGTACGCAGTATTTT. Combining the CDR3 with reference TRBV30 and TRBJ2-3 gives the whole variable domain SQTIHQWPATLVQPVGSPLSLECTVEGTSNPNLYWYRQAAGRGLQLLFYSVGIGQISSEVPQNLSASRPQDRQFILSSKKLLLSDSGFYLCAWTPSGRGGTQYFGPGTRLTVL.

V usage is TRBV4-1 and J usage is TRBJ2-7; 12 nucleotides match TRBD2. The CDR3 contains 16 residues. The trim removed 3 bases at V and 4 bases at J, leaving 7 bases unmatched. The V gene's germline CDR1 is MGHRA and CDR2 YSYEKL. CDR3 loop: CASSQGLAGGPYEQYF. CDR3 bases: TGCGCCAGCAGCCAGGGCCTAGCGGGGGGGCCGTACGAGCAGTACTTC.

This sequence joins TRBV6-6 and TRBJ1-1, with no clear D. The length of the CDR3 is 14 residues. The V end was cut by 5 bases, the J end by 1 base, with 11 bases between. The germline V gene encodes CDR1 MNHNY and CDR2 SVGAGI (reference sequence). CDR3 residues: CASSRQGPNTEAFF. The CDR3 coding sequence is TGTGCCAGCAGTCGCCAAGGACCGAACACTGAAGCTTTCTTT.

This clone appeared once. The V gene is TRBV7-8, the J gene TRBJ2-1; D unresolved. V was cut by 0 bases and J by 10 bases, with 4 bases left in between. The germline gives CDR1 SGHVS, CDR2 FQNEAQ. The CDR3 has 11 amino acids. CDR3 sequence: CASSLAPEQFF. The CDR3 DNA is TGTGCCAGCAGCTTAGCCCCCGAGCAGTTCTTC.

This clone was detected a few times. The CDR3 region has the DNA TGTGCCAGCAGTGGCAGGTTGAACACTGAAGCTTTCTTT. Translation: CASSGRLNTEAFF. The V and J genes are TRBV6-1 and TRBJ1-1, with D hard to call. Per germline, CDR1 MNHNS and CDR2 SASEGT. Trimming pared 4 bases from V and 0 bases from J, leaving 6 bases between. The CDR3 has 13 residues.

The chain is built from TRBV7-3 and TRBJ1-1, with 8 bases identical to TRBD1. The V gene end was trimmed by 2 bases and the J gene end by 1 base; junction bases not matched to a gene: 6. The CDR3 has 16 residues. The germline V gene encodes CDR1 SGHTA and CDR2 FQGTGA. The CDR3: CASSLSGQGGNTEAFF. The CDR3 nucleotides read TGTGCCAGCAGCTTATCCGGACAGGGAGGGAACACTGAAGCTTTCTTT.

The chain is built from TRBV5-5 and TRBJ1-1, with 10 bases matching TRBD1. The CDR3 sequence is 16 residues long. The trim removed 4 bases at V and 1 base at J, leaving 7 bases unmatched. Per germline, CDR1 SGHKS and CDR2 YYEKEE (reference sequence). The CDR3 sequence: CASSPGQGIRNTEAFF. Written as DNA, the CDR3 is TGTGCCAGCAGCCCGGGACAGGGGATCAGGAACACTGAAGCTTTCTTT. The variable domain in full, with the rest retrieved from reference TRBV5-5 and TRBJ1-1, is DAGVTQSPTHLIKTRGQQVTLRCSPISGHKSVSWYQQVLGQGPQFIFQYYEKEERGRGNFPDRFSARQFPNYSSELNVNALLLGDSALYLCASSPGQGIRNTEAFFGQGTRLTVV.

The chain links TRBV7-9 to TRBJ2-5, with 9 bases matching TRBD1. After removal of 2 bases from V and 4 bases from J, the junction contained 2 bases not matched to a gene. This CDR3 has 14 amino acids. Germline V lookup: CDR1 SEHNR, CDR2 FQNEAQ (reference sequence). CDR3 coding DNA: TGTGCCAGCAGCTTAACAGGGGGCGTAGAGACCCAGTACTTC. It translates to CASSLTGGVETQYF. Drawing the rest from reference TRBV7-9 and TRBJ2-5, the complete variable domain is DTGVSQNPRHKITKRGQNVTFRCDPISEHNRLYWYRQTLGQGPEFLTYFQNEAQLEKSRLLSDRFSAERPKGSFSTLEIQRTEQGDSAMYLCASSLTGGVETQYFGPGTRLLVL.

The rearrangement uses TRBV18 and TRBJ1-2, with a possible D match to TRBD1 (6 bases). From germline, CDR1 is KGHSH and CDR2 LQKENI. The CDR3 covers 14 residues. V dropped 2 bases and J dropped 2 bases, with 9 bases sitting between them. For the CDR3, the DNA is TGTGCCAGCTCACCAAGGACAGACAACTATGGCTACACCTTC. Its protein is CASSPRTDNYGYTF.

V and J are TRBV4-1 and TRBJ2-7, with D uncertain. The germline gives CDR1 MGHRA, CDR2 YSYEKL. Trimming left V 1 base short and J 0 bases short, with 7 bases between. This CDR3 spans 14 amino acids. Here the CDR3 reads CASSQGWFSYEQYF. The DNA for the CDR3 is TGCGCCAGCAGCCAAGGGTGGTTCTCCTACGAGCAGTACTTC.

The gene calls are TRBV19 and TRBJ2-7; D possibly corresponds to TRBD1 (5 bases). The CDR3 loop spans 14 amino acids. Germline CDR1 reads LNHDA; CDR2 reads SQIVND (reference sequence). The germline V and J ends were trimmed by 4 bases and 2 bases, with 12 bases remaining between them. As DNA, the CDR3 is TGTGCCAGTAGTAGAACACAGGAAGCCTACGAGCAGTACTTC. It translates to CASSRTQEAYEQYF.